The 20 T cell receptor beta chains below all came from one sample that was sequenced in a study of read filtering for tumor transcriptome and immune sequencing. Molecular barcoded adaptors covering alpha/delta and beta/gamma chains were used on approximately 400 ng RNA. One entry per CDR3 protein results from TCRdb running MiXCR on the reads. Of 90,000 or so distinct CDR3 sequences listed, 20% to 25% are singletons. What was sequenced was a population of CD138-negative cells sorted from bone marrow. The receptors shown here come from a donor aged 40 or over with multiple myeloma.

The sample holds many counts of this clonotype. V usage is TRBV5-1 and J usage is TRBJ2-1; 10 bases map to TRBD2. Per the germline V gene, CDR1 is SGHRS and CDR2 is YFSETQ. The length of the CDR3 is 15 residues. J was trimmed by 8 bases and V by 6 bases; bases with no gene match: 11. The CDR3, as DNA: TGCGCCAGCAATTCCGGGACTAGCGATTTTCATGAGCAGTTCTTC. Protein sequence: CASNSGTSDFHEQFF.

This clonotype has a count of ten or more. The chain joins TRBV2 to TRBJ2-2, with D possibly matching TRBD1 (5 bases). The CDR3 runs to 15 residues. Trimming removed 6 bases at V and 6 bases at J, with 17 bases between. The germline V gene has CDR1 SNHLY and CDR2 FYNNEI. CDR3: CASRTPRGRAGELFF. CDR3 coding DNA: TGTGCCAGCAGGACCCCTAGGGGAAGAGCCGGGGAGCTGTTTTTT.

A word on this clonotype: Since a much larger clone is just one base distant, this may be a read error. The V call is TRBV18, the J call TRBJ1-1, with D hard to call. The germline V gene has CDR1 KGHSH and CDR2 LQKENI. CDR3 length: 15 amino acids. Trimming removed 6 bases at V and 4 bases at J, with 18 bases between. The CDR3 region has the DNA TGTGCCAGCTCCCGAACGGCAAGGGAGGGCACTGAAGCTTTCTTT. It is translated as CASSRTAREGTEAFF. The full variable domain, rest sourced from reference TRBV18 and TRBJ1-1, is NAGVMQNPRHLVRRRGQEARLRCSPMKGHSHVYWYRQLPEEGLKFMVYLQKENIIDESGMPKERFSAEFPKEGPSILRIQQVVRGDSAAYFCASSRTAREGTEAFFGQGTRLTVV.

Many counts were recorded for this clonotype. The chain couples TRBV5-1 to TRBJ2-5; 11 positions match TRBD1. Germline values: CDR1 SGHRS, CDR2 YFSETQ. The CDR3 extends over 14 amino acids. V lost 7 bases to trimming and J lost 5 bases; unmatched junction nucleotides: 7. CDR3 residues: CASRGQGAQETQYF. Written as DNA, the CDR3 is TGCGCCAGCCGCGGACAGGGGGCGCAGGAGACCCAGTACTTC.

The chain couples TRBV28 to TRBJ2-3, with 11 bases matching TRBD2. CDR3 size: 18 residues. Per the germline V gene, CDR1 is MDHEN and CDR2 is SYDVKM. Unmatched junction bases numbered 13, after V lost 5 bases and J lost 3 bases. CDR3 coding DNA: TGTGCCAGCAGTCCTACCGGACTAGCGGGCGGGACGACAGATACGCAGTATTTT. It yields the protein CASSPTGLAGGTTDTQYF.

This clonotype was counted many times. The rearrangement joins TRBV29-1 to TRBJ2-7; D perhaps matches TRBD1 (6 bases). From germline, CDR1 is SQVTM and CDR2 ANQGSEA. Trimming took off 7 bases at V and 1 base at J, with 11 bases between the two ends. This CDR3 has 12 amino acids. The CDR3 sequence: CSAWTASYEQYF. The CDR3 DNA sequence: TGCAGCGCGTGGACAGCATCCTACGAGCAGTACTTC.

This clonotype has more than one count but fewer than ten. The chain has TRBV14 and TRBJ2-3; unclear D gene. The germline V gene has CDR1 SGHDN and CDR2 FVKESK. The V gene lost 5 bases and the J gene lost 4 bases, with 13 bases spanning the gap. The CDR3 loop spans 14 amino acids. The CDR3 region is CASSTARAADTQYF. The CDR3 DNA reads as TGTGCCAGCAGCACCGCTCGGGCGGCAGATACGCAGTATTTT.

As to this clonotype: This could be a read error, since a much larger clone is one nucleotide away. This chain connects TRBV5-1 to TRBJ2-3; D might be TRBD1 (6 bases). CDR1 and CDR2 from the germline V gene are SGHRS and YFSETQ. CDR3 length equals 16 residues. V lost 2 bases and J 2 bases, leaving 15 bases between the germline ends. The chain's CDR3 is CASSLGPVGATDTQYF. As DNA, the CDR3 is TGCGCCAGCAGCTTAGGACCGGTGGGGGCCACAGATACGCAGTATTTT.

On this clonotype: A much more abundant neighbour one base away suggests this may be a read error. This likely comes from a read error, as the CDR3 has no conserved phenylalanine or tryptophan at its end. The genes are TRBV5-6 and TRBJ1-6; possibly TRBD1 for D (5 bases). V lost 4 bases and J 10 bases, leaving 18 bases between the germline ends. Germline assignment: CDR1 SGHDT and CDR2 YYEEEE. This CDR3 has 15 amino acids. The CDR3 spells CASSQGRTRFSPLHL. As DNA, the CDR3 is TGTGCCAGCAGCCAGGGACGTACACGTTTCTCACCCCTCCACCTT.

This clonotype came up a few times. The V call is TRBV28, the J call TRBJ1-6; no firm D call. The CDR3 sequence is 16 residues long. Per the germline V gene, CDR1 is MDHEN and CDR2 is SYDVKM. The V end was cut by 8 bases, the J end by 0 bases, with 14 bases between. CDR3 nucleotides: TGTGCCAGCTGTTCGGACGCGAGCTCCTATAATTCACCCCTCCACTTT. Translated, it gives CASCSDASSYNSPLHF.

This clonotype was seen at least ten times. The chain has TRBV6-2 or TRBV6-3 and TRBJ2-7; D is possibly TRBD1 (5 bases). V lost 4 bases to trimming and J lost 0 bases, with 7 bases between them. The CDR3 contains 13 residues. The germline CDR1 and CDR2 sequences are MNHEY and SVGEGT. The DNA of the CDR3 is TGTGCCAGCAGTTCAGGGAACTCCTACGAGCAGTACTTC. This sequence encodes CASSSGNSYEQYF.

This clonotype was counted ten times or more. The rearrangement links TRBV4-1 to TRBJ2-3, with TRBD2 identical over 10 bases. With 3 bases clipped from V and 6 bases from J, the junction kept 12 bases outside the gene matches. Germline V CDR1 and CDR2: MGHRA, YSYEKL. The CDR3 contains 17 residues. As DNA, the CDR3 is TGCGCCAGCAGCCAGGAGATAGCGGGGGGCCAGAGGGATACGCAGTATTTT. It is translated as CASSQEIAGGQRDTQYF.

This clonotype has at least ten counts. V usage is TRBV20-1 and J usage is TRBJ1-5; D gene ambiguous. The length of the CDR3 is 13 residues. The V and J ends lost 0 bases and 7 bases respectively, with 10 bases between them. CDR1 and CDR2 (germline): DFQATT, SNEGSKA (reference sequence). CDR3 protein: CSAREDLPQPQHF. As DNA, the CDR3 is TGCAGTGCTAGAGAGGATTTGCCCCAGCCCCAGCATTTT.

Only a few counts were recorded for this clonotype. CDR3 amino acids: CASSQDPGPYEQYF. CDR3 DNA: TGTGCCAGCAGCCAGGACCCCGGACCCTACGAGCAGTACTTC. The V call is TRBV5-6, the J call TRBJ2-7; D is ambiguous. Deletions cut 4 bases from V and 2 bases from J, with 13 bases between. This CDR3 is 14 amino acids long. CDR1 SGHDT and CDR2 YYEEEE come from the germline V gene. The variable domain in full, completed from reference TRBV5-6 and TRBJ2-7, reads DAGVTQSPTHLIKTRGQQVTLRCSPKSGHDTVSWYQQALGQGPQFIFQYYEEEERQRGNFPDRFSGHQFPNYSSELNVNALLLGDSALYLCASSQDPGPYEQYFGPGTRLTVT.

Many counts were recorded for this clonotype. This chain links TRBV11-2 with TRBJ2-7; TRBD1 might be the D (5 bases). The CDR3 loop spans 15 amino acids. The germline CDR1 and CDR2 sequences are SGHAT and FQNNGV. Trimming stripped 0 bases from V and 0 bases from J, with 9 bases between. CDR3 DNA sequence: TGTGCCAGCAGCTTAGATGGGGCCAGCTCCTACGAGCAGTACTTC. Protein sequence: CASSLDGASSYEQYF.

Many counts were recorded for this clonotype. V and J are TRBV28 and TRBJ1-4; 7 positions agree with TRBD1. Trimming took 6 bases from V and 3 from J; bases not matched to a gene: 4. The CDR3 is 14 residues long. Per the germline V gene, CDR1 is MDHEN and CDR2 is SYDVKM. In DNA form, the CDR3 reads TGTGCCAGCAGACAGACAGGGCCTAATGAAAAACTGTTTTTT. Amino acids: CASRQTGPNEKLFF.

As to this clonotype: This may stem from a read error, because a much larger clone lies one nucleotide away. The CDR3 spells CAGSSGLDDEQFF. The CDR3 nucleotides are TGTGCCGGCAGTTCGGGACTAGACGATGAGCAGTTCTTC. The chain uses TRBV5-5 and TRBJ2-1; 8 bases fit TRBD2. The germline CDR1 and CDR2 sequences are SGHKS and YYEKEE (reference sequence). CDR3 size: 13 residues.

This clonotype was seen repeatedly, ten times or more. The DNA for the CDR3 is TGTGCCAGCAGCTTAGTCGTGGGACAAAACACCGGGGAGCTGTTTTTT. Translating it yields CASSLVVGQNTGELFF. The chain employs TRBV7-9 and TRBJ2-2; the D gene is possibly TRBD1 (6 bases). V lost 1 base and J 2 bases, leaving 11 bases between the germline ends. Germline V gene sequence: CDR1 SEHNR, CDR2 FQNEAQ (reference sequence). The CDR3 loop spans 16 amino acids.

A few counts support this clonotype. This chain connects TRBV12-3 or TRBV12-4 to TRBJ2-2, with 7 nucleotides matching TRBD2. CDR3 length: 16 residues. V was clipped by 5 bases and J by 0 bases; unmatched bases: 6. The chain's CDR3 is CASSPTRGANTGELFF. The CDR3 DNA sequence: TGTGCCAGCAGTCCAACTCGGGGGGCGAACACCGGGGAGCTGTTTTTT.

J is TRBJ2-3 and V is TRBV20-1, with D perhaps matching TRBD1 (5 bases). V lost 0 bases and J 2 bases, leaving 18 bases between the germline ends. This CDR3 is 17 amino acids long. The germline V gene encodes CDR1 DFQATT and CDR2 SNEGSKA (reference sequence). The DNA for the CDR3 is TGCAGTGCTAGAGATAAGTTCCGACAGAGCCCCACAGATACGCAGTATTTT. This gives the protein CSARDKFRQSPTDTQYF.